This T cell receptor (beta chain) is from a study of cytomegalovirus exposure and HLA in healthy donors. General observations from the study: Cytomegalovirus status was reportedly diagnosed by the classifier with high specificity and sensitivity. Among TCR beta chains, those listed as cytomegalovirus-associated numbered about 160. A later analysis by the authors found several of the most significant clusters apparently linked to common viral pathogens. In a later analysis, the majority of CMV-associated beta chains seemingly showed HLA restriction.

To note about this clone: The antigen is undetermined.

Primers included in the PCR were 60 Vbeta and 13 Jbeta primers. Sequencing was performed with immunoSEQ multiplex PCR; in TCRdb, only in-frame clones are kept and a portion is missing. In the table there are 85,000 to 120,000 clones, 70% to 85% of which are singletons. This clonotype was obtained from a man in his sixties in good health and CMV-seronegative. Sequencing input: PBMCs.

The CDR3 DNA follows: TGTGCCAGCAGTGAATATGGAACACAGATTAATCAGCCCCAGCATTTT. This sequence encodes CASSEYGTQINQPQHF. The genes are TRBV2 and TRBJ1-5; no clear D gene. Germline V gene sequence: CDR1 SNHLY, CDR2 FYNNEI. The ends were cut back, 2 bases at V and 4 bases at J, with 15 bases in the middle. The CDR3 is made up of 16 amino acids. The full variable domain, in which reference TRBV2 and TRBJ1-5 provide the parts outside the CDR3, is EPEVTQTPSHQVTQMGQEVILRCVPISNHLYFYWYRQILGQKVEFLVSFYNNEISEKSEIFDDQFSVERPDGSNFTLKIRSTKLEDSAMYFCASSEYGTQINQPQHFGDGTRLSIL.